The text below deals with one TCR beta chain. CDR1 SEHNR and CDR2 FQNEAQ come from the germline V gene (reference sequence). The V gene lost 5 bases and the J gene lost 5 bases, with 12 bases spanning the gap. This CDR3 is 13 amino acids long. The data were taken from a study of blood T cell repertoires in COVID-19. Here immunoSEQ multiplex PCR was the method, and the copy in TCRdb shows in-frame clones only, minus some. The profile shows approximately 200,000 clones, 80% to 90% of them singletons. This sequence originates from a woman over 75 with COVID-19, enrolled during active disease. V and J are TRBV7-9 and TRBJ1-1, with a possible D match to TRBD1 (5 bases). The sample comprised peripheral blood. The CDR3 spells CASSEQGRTEAFF. The CDR3 DNA is TGTGCCAGCAGCGAGCAGGGTCGGACTGAAGCTTTCTTT.